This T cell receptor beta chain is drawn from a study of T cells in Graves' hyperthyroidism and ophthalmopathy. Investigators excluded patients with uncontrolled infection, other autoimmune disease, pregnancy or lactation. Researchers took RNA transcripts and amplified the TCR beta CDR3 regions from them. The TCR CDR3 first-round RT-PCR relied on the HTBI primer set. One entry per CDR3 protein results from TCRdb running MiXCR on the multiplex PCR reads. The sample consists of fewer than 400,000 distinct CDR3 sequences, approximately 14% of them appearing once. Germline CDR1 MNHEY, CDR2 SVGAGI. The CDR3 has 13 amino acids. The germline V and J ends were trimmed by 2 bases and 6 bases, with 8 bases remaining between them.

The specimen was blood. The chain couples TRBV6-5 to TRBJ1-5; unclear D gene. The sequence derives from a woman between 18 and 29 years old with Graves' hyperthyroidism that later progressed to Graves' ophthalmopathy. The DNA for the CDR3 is TGTGCCAGCAGTTACGGTTTGGGTCAGCCCCAGCATTTT. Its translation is CASSYGLGQPQHF.